This passage covers 25 T cell receptor beta chains from one sample sequenced in a study of shared clonotypes between healthy human individuals. Measured with immunoSEQ multiplex PCR; TCRdb has only the in-frame clones, and not every one. The sample has about 2.5 million clones, 85% to 95% seen once. Input material: naive CD4+ T cells from PBMCs. Subset defined: CD45RA+ positively selected. The origin of the receptors is a man aged 18 to 30 in good health. Some clones in this sample may be carry-over from other donors' samples.

This rearrangement joins TRBV6-1 to TRBJ2-7, with D maybe TRBD1 (5 bases). Germline CDR1 is MNHNS and CDR2 is SASEGT. V was cut by 5 bases and J by 7 bases, with 9 bases left in between. The CDR3 is 11 amino acids. CDR3 nucleotides: TGTGCCAGCAGTTCCCCAGGGGAGCAGTACTTC. Translated, it gives CASSSPGEQYF.

The genes are TRBV11-2 and TRBJ1-2; D remains ambiguous. V was cut by 3 bases and J by 6 bases, with 11 bases left in between. Germline V gene sequence: CDR1 SGHAT, CDR2 FQNNGV. The CDR3 totals 13 residues. CDR3 residues: CASSFWGSDGYTF. CDR3 sequence (DNA): TGTGCCAGCAGCTTTTGGGGATCGGATGGCTACACCTTC. Combining the CDR3 with reference TRBV11-2 and TRBJ1-2 gives the whole variable domain EAGVAQSPRYKIIEKRQSVAFWCNPISGHATLYWYQQILGQGPKLLIQFQNNGVVDDSQLPKDRFSAERLKGVDSTLKIQPAKLEDSAVYLCASSFWGSDGYTFGSGTRLTVV.

The chain recombines TRBV7-3 with TRBJ1-3; D is ambiguous. This CDR3 region has 14 residues. The germline V gene has CDR1 SGHTA and CDR2 FQGTGA. V dropped 0 bases and J dropped 0 bases, with 3 bases sitting between them. Written as DNA, the CDR3 is TGTGCCAGCAGCTTAACAGACTCTGGAAACACCATATATTTT. Translation gives CASSLTDSGNTIYF.

The chain links TRBV28 to TRBJ1-5; D is unresolved. V dropped 8 bases and J dropped 7 bases, with 15 bases sitting between them. This CDR3 comprises 13 residues. Germline V gene lookup returns CDR1 MDHEN and CDR2 SYDVKM. The chain's CDR3 is CASDSPVGQPQHF. The CDR3 DNA reads as TGTGCCAGCGACTCCCCGGTAGGGCAGCCCCAGCATTTT.

The rearrangement uses TRBV28 and TRBJ1-4, with 12 bases lining up with TRBD1. The CDR3 runs to 17 residues. The V gene's germline CDR1 is MDHEN and CDR2 SYDVKM. V was clipped by 5 bases and J by 2 bases; unmatched bases: 6. CDR3 sequence: CASSLPGQGATNEKLFF. The CDR3 coding sequence is TGTGCCAGCAGTCTACCGGGACAGGGGGCGACTAATGAAAAACTGTTTTTT.

This chain joins TRBV12-5 and TRBJ1-1, with TRBD1 identical over 7 bases. Germline loops: CDR1 LGHNT, CDR2 FRNRAP. The V and J ends lost 1 base and 0 bases, in that order; junction bases with no gene match: 2. The CDR3 is made up of 15 amino acids. This chain's CDR3 is CASGLETGMNTEAFF. In DNA, the CDR3 is TGTGCTAGTGGTTTGGAGACAGGGATGAACACTGAAGCTTTCTTT.

The J gene is TRBJ2-2, the V gene TRBV6-5, with 7 bases fitting TRBD2. This CDR3 region has 13 residues. Unmatched junction bases numbered 4, after V lost 8 bases and J lost 4 bases. Germline loops: CDR1 MNHEY, CDR2 SVGAGI. CDR3 amino acids: CASGEGITGELFF. In DNA form, the CDR3 reads TGTGCCAGCGGGGAGGGCATCACCGGGGAGCTGTTTTTT.

CDR3 amino acids: CASSLGSGSSEQYF. CDR3 DNA: TGTGCCAGCAGCTTAGGTAGCGGGAGTAGCGAGCAGTACTTC. The chain employs TRBV7-3 and TRBJ2-7; 9 bases agree with TRBD2. Unmatched junction bases numbered 5, after V lost 2 bases and J lost 6 bases. Germline V lookup: CDR1 SGHTA, CDR2 FQGTGA. The CDR3 spans 14 residues.

For the CDR3, the DNA is TGTGCCAGCAGACCGCCGGGACGGAGAGGACTAGTGAGAGGGACCGGGGAGCTGTTTTTT. Translation gives CASRPPGRRGLVRGTGELFF. The rearrangement joins TRBV6-4 to TRBJ2-2; TRBD2 matches 7 bases. This CDR3 comprises 20 residues. Unmatched junction bases numbered 24, after V lost 6 bases and J lost 5 bases. Germline V CDR1 and CDR2: MRHNA, SNTAGT.

V usage is TRBV11-2 and J usage is TRBJ2-1, with D tentatively TRBD1 (6 bases). The CDR3 extends over 15 amino acids. In germline, CDR1 is SGHAT, CDR2 FQNNGV. Trimming stripped 5 bases from V and 2 bases from J, with 13 bases between. CDR3 DNA: TGTGCCAGCAGCCCACTGACAGGCCCCTACAATGAGCAGTTCTTC. It codes for CASSPLTGPYNEQFF.

This clone was detected a few times. V and J are TRBV7-9 and TRBJ2-2; D gene unclear. Germline lookup yields CDR1 SEHNR and CDR2 FQNEAQ (reference sequence). The germline V and J ends were trimmed by 5 bases and 7 bases, with 8 bases remaining between them. CDR3 size: 12 residues. CDR3 nucleotides: TGTGCCAGCAGCCGCCCAAGCGGGGAGCTGTTTTTT. It codes for CASSRPSGELFF. The full variable domain, in which reference TRBV7-9 and TRBJ2-2 provide the parts outside the CDR3, is DTGVSQNPRHKITKRGQNVTFRCDPISEHNRLYWYRQTLGQGPEFLTYFQNEAQLEKSRLLSDRFSAERPKGSFSTLEIQRTEQGDSAMYLCASSRPSGELFFGEGSRLTVL.

This rearrangement joins TRBV25-1 to TRBJ2-5; TRBD2 agrees at 7 bases. The CDR3 sequence is 14 residues long. CDR1 is MGHDK and CDR2 is SYGVNS in the germline V gene. J lost 4 bases, V lost 3 bases, and 5 bases had no gene match. The CDR3 sequence: CASSDRGEGETQYF. The CDR3 bases are TGTGCCAGCAGTGATCGGGGGGAGGGAGAGACCCAGTACTTC.

The chain links TRBV6-5 to TRBJ2-7, with D possibly TRBD1 on 6 matching bases. V gave up 0 bases and J gave up 2 bases, with 11 bases separating them. Per germline, CDR1 MNHEY and CDR2 SVGAGI. There are 15 residues in the CDR3. The CDR3 spells CASSYSRGQTYEQYF. The CDR3, as DNA: TGTGCCAGCAGTTACTCCCGCGGACAGACCTACGAGCAGTACTTC.

The rearrangement uses TRBV7-3 and TRBJ1-2, with TRBD1 matching 10 bases. The CDR3 sequence is 14 residues long. The V gene end was trimmed by 5 bases and the J gene end by 7 bases; junction bases not matched to a gene: 7. Germline assignment: CDR1 SGHTA and CDR2 FQGTGA. The CDR3 DNA reads TGTGCCAGCAGCCCCGGGACAGGGGAGGGTGGCTACACCTTC. It codes for CASSPGTGEGGYTF.

This chain connects TRBV5-4 to TRBJ2-2; TRBD2 matches at 8 bases. This CDR3 has 16 residues. Per the germline V gene, CDR1 is SGHNT and CDR2 is YYREEE (reference sequence). V dropped 4 bases and J dropped 1; count of bases not matched to a gene: 6. CDR3 in DNA: TGTGCCAGCAGCCGCCCCAGCGGGGGGAACACCGGGGAGCTGTTTTTT. Residues: CASSRPSGGNTGELFF.

The chain couples TRBV10-3 to TRBJ1-1, with 10 bases lining up with TRBD1. Germline V gene data show CDR1 as ENHRY and CDR2 as SYGVKD. The ends lost 8 bases at V and 5 bases at J; junction bases unmatched: 11. The CDR3 consists of 15 residues. This CDR3 is CAIEDRTGGGTEAFF. The CDR3 DNA reads as TGTGCCATCGAGGACCGGACAGGGGGGGGGACTGAAGCTTTCTTT.

This chain connects TRBV6-5 to TRBJ2-7, with TRBD2 as a possible D gene (5 bases). There are 15 residues in the CDR3. The germline V and J ends were trimmed by 6 bases and 2 bases, with 17 bases remaining between them. Germline V CDR1 and CDR2: MNHEY, SVGAGI. In DNA form, the CDR3 reads TGTGCCAGCAGCCCCCAGCCCGGGGTTCCCTACGAGCAGTACTTC. It yields the protein CASSPQPGVPYEQYF.

A note on this clone: The identical CDR3 is also encoded by other nucleotide sequences in the sample. This chain uses TRBV18 with TRBJ2-7; D not resolved. The CDR3 is 12 residues long. Germline V gives CDR1 KGHSH, CDR2 LQKENI. Trimming shortened V by 3 bases and J by 7 bases, and 10 bases separated the two germline ends. The CDR3 sequence: CASSPLTGEQYF. CDR3 sequence (DNA): TGTGCCAGCTCACCCCTGACTGGGGAGCAGTACTTC.

This sequence joins TRBV7-8 and TRBJ2-7; no clear D gene. Looked up from germline, CDR1 is SGHVS and CDR2 is FQNEAQ. This CDR3 spans 14 amino acids. V was cut by 2 bases and J by 5 bases, with 13 bases left in between. CDR3 amino acids: CASSLQRQANEQYF. The CDR3 region has the DNA TGTGCCAGCAGCTTACAGAGACAAGCCAACGAGCAGTACTTC.

DNA for the CDR3: TGTGCCAGCAGTGAGGGGGGGCCATGGGACGAGCAGTACTTC. This sequence encodes CASSEGGPWDEQYF. The chain links TRBV25-1 to TRBJ2-7, with D tentatively TRBD2 (7 bases). Per the germline V gene, CDR1 is MGHDK and CDR2 is SYGVNS. This CDR3 region has 14 residues. Deletions cut 3 bases from V and 5 bases from J, with 14 bases between.

This chain uses TRBV15 with TRBJ2-3; D call uncertain. CDR3 length: 16 amino acids. Trimming removed 5 bases from V and 3 bases from J, with 18 bases in between. In germline, CDR1 is LNHNV, CDR2 YYDKDF (reference sequence). The CDR3 DNA reads TGTGCCACCAGCTCCCGATTTTGGCCAACAACAGATACGCAGTATTTT. Its translation is CATSSRFWPTTDTQYF.

J is TRBJ2-2 and V is TRBV23-1, with 7 positions matching TRBD1. TRBV23-1 is sorted into the ORF group, with uncertain function. V lost 1 base to trimming and J lost 4 bases; unmatched junction nucleotides: 6. The CDR3 runs 16 residues. This CDR3 reads CASSQLVDRVTGELFF. CDR3 coding DNA: TGCGCCAGCAGTCAATTAGTAGACAGGGTCACCGGGGAGCTGTTTTTT.

This rearrangement joins TRBV28 to TRBJ1-5; no definite D call. Trimming shortened V by 6 bases and J by 3 bases, and 9 bases separated the two germline ends. CDR3 length: 13 residues. In germline, CDR1 is MDHEN, CDR2 SYDVKM. The CDR3 region has the DNA TGTGCCAGCAGCCCTAACCCCAATCAGCCCCAGCATTTT. This sequence encodes CASSPNPNQPQHF.

The chain links TRBV30 to TRBJ1-5; no clear D gene. CDR3 length: 14 amino acids. The V end lost 0 bases, the J end lost 6 bases, and 12 bases lay between the germline ends. Per the germline V gene, CDR1 is GTSNPN and CDR2 is SVGIG (reference sequence). The CDR3 spells CAWSVGFSVQPQHF. As DNA, the CDR3 is TGTGCCTGGAGTGTAGGGTTCTCGGTTCAGCCCCAGCATTTT.

The chain recombines TRBV6-5 with TRBJ1-2; D ambiguous. Trimming removed 7 bases at V and 8 bases at J, with 17 bases between. The germline CDR1 and CDR2 sequences are MNHEY and SVGAGI. This CDR3 spans 13 amino acids. CDR3 residues: CASKPRSLAGYTF. CDR3 coding DNA: TGTGCCAGCAAACCCCGGTCCCTGGCGGGCTACACCTTC.